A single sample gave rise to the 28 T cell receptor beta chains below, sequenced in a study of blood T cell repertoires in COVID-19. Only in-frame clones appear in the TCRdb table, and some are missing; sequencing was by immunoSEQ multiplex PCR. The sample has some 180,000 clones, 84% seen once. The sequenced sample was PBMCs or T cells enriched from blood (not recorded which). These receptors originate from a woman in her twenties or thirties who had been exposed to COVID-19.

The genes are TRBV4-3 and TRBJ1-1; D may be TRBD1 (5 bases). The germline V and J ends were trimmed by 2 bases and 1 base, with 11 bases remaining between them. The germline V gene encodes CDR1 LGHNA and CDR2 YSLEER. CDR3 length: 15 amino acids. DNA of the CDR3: TGCGCCAGCAGCCAATACAGGTTTAGGAACACTGAAGCTTTCTTT. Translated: CASSQYRFRNTEAFF.

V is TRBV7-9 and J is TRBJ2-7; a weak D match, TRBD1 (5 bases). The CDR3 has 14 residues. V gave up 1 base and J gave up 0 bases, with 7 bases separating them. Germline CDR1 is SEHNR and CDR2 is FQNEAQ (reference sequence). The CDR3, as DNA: TGTGCCAGCAGCTTAGAGGGGCACTCCTACGAGCAGTACTTC. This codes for CASSLEGHSYEQYF.

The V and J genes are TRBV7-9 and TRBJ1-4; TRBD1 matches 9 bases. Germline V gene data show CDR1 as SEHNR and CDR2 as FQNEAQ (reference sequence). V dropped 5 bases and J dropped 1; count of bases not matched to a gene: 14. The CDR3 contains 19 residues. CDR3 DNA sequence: TGTGCCAGCAGCCGCACCGGGACAGGGATGATGAGAACTAATGAAAAACTGTTTTTT. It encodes CASSRTGTGMMRTNEKLFF. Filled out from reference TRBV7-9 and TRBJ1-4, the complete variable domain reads DTGVSQNPRHKITKRGQNVTFRCDPISEHNRLYWYRQTLGQGPEFLTYFQNEAQLEKSRLLSDRFSAERPKGSFSTLEIQRTEQGDSAMYLCASSRTGTGMMRTNEKLFFGSGTQLSVL.

For the CDR3, the DNA is TGTGCCATCAGTGTATCCAACACTCCCGGGACAGGGAAAGGCGAGCAGTACTTC. This encodes CAISVSNTPGTGKGEQYF. V usage is TRBV10-3 and J usage is TRBJ2-7, with 9 bases fitting TRBD1. This CDR3 has 18 residues. The J segment lost 6 bases and the V segment lost 4 bases, leaving 19 bases of the junction unmatched. Looked up from germline, CDR1 is ENHRY and CDR2 is SYGVKD.

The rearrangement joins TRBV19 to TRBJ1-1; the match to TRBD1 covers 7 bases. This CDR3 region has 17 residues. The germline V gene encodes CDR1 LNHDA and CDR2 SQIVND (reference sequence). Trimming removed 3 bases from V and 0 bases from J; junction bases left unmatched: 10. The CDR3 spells CASSILRQGLMNTEAFF. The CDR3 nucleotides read TGTGCCAGTAGTATCCTCCGACAGGGCCTTATGAACACTGAAGCTTTCTTT.

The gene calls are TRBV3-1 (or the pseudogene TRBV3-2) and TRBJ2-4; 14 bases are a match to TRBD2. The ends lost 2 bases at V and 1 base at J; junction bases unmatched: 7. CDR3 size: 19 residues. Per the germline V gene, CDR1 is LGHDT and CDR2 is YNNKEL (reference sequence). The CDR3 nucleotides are TGTGCCAGCAGCCAATCGACTAGCGGGGGGGCCAGGGCCAAAAACATTCAGTACTTC. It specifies CASSQSTSGGARAKNIQYF.

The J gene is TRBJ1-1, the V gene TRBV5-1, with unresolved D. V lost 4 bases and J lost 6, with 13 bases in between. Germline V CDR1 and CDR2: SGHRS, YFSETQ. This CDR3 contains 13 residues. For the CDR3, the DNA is TGCGCCAGCAGCCCCATAGGAGTAGCTGAAGCTTTCTTT. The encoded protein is CASSPIGVAEAFF. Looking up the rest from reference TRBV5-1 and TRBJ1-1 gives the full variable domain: KAGVTQTPRYLIKTRGQQVTLSCSPISGHRSVSWYQQTPGQGLQFLFEYFSETQRNKGNFPGRFSGRQFSNSRSEMNVSTLELGDSALYLCASSPIGVAEAFFGQGTRLTVV.

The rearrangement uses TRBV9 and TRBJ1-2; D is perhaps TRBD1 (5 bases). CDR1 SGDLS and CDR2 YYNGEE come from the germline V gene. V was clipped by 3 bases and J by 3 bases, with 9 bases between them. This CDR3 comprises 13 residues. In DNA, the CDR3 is TGTGCCAGCAGCGAGGCCAGGGACTATGGCTACACCTTC. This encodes CASSEARDYGYTF.

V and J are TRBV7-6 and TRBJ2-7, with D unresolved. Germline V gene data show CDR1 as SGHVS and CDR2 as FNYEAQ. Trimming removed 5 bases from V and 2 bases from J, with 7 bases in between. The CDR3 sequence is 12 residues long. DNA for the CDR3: TGTGCCAGCAGCGCGCGAACCTACGAGCAGTACTTC. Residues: CASSARTYEQYF.

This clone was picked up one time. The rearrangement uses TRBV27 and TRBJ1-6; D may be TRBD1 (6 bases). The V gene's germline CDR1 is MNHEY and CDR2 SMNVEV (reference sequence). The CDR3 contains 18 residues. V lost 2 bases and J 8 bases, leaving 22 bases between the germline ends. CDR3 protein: CASSLKGQFVGIDSPLHF. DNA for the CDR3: TGTGCCAGCAGTTTAAAAGGACAGTTCGTGGGTATCGATTCACCCCTCCACTTT.

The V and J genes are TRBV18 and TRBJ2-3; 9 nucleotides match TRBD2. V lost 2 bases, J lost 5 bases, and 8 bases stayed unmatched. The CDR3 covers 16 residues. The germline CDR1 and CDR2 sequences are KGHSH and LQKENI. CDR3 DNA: TGTGCCAGCTCACCATCTAGCGGGGCCGATGTAGATACGCAGTATTTT. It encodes CASSPSSGADVDTQYF.

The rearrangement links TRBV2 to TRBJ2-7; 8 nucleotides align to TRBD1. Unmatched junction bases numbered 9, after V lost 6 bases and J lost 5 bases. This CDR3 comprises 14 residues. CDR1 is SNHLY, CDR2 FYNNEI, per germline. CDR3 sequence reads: CASRDPGTGDEQYF. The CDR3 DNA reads TGTGCCAGCAGGGACCCCGGGACAGGCGACGAGCAGTACTTC. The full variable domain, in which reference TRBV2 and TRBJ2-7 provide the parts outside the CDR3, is EPEVTQTPSHQVTQMGQEVILRCVPISNHLYFYWYRQILGQKVEFLVSFYNNEISEKSEIFDDQFSVERPDGSNFTLKIRSTKLEDSAMYFCASRDPGTGDEQYFGPGTRLTVT.

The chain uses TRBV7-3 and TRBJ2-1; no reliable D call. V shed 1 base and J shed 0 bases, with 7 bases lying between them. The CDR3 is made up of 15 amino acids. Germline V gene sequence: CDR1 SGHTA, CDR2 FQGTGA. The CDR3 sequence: CASSLSGSSYNEQFF. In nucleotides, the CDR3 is TGTGCCAGCAGCTTAAGCGGCAGCTCCTACAATGAGCAGTTCTTC.

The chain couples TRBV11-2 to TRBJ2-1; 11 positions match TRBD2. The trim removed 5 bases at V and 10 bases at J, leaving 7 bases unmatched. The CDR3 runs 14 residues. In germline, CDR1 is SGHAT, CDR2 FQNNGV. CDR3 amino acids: CASSRTSGGVEQFF. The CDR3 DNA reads TGTGCCAGCAGCAGAACTAGCGGGGGAGTAGAGCAGTTCTTC. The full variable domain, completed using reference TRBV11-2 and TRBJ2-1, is EAGVAQSPRYKIIEKRQSVAFWCNPISGHATLYWYQQILGQGPKLLIQFQNNGVVDDSQLPKDRFSAERLKGVDSTLKIQPAKLEDSAVYLCASSRTSGGVEQFFGPGTRLTVL.

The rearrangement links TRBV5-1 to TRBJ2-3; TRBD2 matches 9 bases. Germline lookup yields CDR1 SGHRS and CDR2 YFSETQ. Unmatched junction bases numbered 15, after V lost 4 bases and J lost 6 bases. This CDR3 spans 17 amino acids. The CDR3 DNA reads TGCGCCAGCAGCACGGGCCTTAGCGGGGGCGCAGCCGATACGCAGTATTTT. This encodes CASSTGLSGGAADTQYF.

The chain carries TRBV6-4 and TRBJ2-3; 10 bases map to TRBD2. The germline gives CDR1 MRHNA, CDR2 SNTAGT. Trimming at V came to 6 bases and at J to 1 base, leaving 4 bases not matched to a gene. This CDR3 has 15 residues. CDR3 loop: CASSPGTSGTDTQYF. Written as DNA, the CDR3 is TGTGCCAGCAGCCCCGGGACTAGCGGCACAGATACGCAGTATTTT.

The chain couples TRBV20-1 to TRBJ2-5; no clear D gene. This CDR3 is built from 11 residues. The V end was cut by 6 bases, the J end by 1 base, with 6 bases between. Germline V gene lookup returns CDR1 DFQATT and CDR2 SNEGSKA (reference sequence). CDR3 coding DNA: TGCAGTGCCTATAGCCAAGAGACCCAGTACTTC. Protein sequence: CSAYSQETQYF.

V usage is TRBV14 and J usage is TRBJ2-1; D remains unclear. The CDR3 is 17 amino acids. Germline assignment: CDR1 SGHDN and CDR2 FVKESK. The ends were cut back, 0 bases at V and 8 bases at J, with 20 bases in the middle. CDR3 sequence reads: CASSQDGPATLAHEQFF. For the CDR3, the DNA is TGTGCCAGCAGCCAAGATGGGCCCGCTACTCTTGCCCATGAGCAGTTCTTC.

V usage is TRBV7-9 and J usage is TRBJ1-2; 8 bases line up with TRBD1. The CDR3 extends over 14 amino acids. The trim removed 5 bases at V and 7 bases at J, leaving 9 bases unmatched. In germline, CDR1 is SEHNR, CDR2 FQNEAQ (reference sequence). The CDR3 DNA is TGTGCCAGCAGCCTCGACAGGGGTATAGGTGGCTACACCTTC. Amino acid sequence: CASSLDRGIGGYTF.

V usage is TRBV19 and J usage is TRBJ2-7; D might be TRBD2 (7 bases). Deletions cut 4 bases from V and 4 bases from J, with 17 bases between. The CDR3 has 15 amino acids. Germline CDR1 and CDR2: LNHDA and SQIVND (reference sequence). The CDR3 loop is CASSRGGAYEYEQYF. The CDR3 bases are TGTGCCAGTAGTAGGGGGGGGGCTTACGAATACGAGCAGTACTTC.

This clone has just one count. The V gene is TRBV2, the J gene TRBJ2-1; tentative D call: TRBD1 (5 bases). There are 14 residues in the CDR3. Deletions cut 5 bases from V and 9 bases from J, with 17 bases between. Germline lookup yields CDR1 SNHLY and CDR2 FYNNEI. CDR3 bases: TGTGCCAGCAGTAGCCTAGTAGGGGTTGGTGAGCAGTTCTTC. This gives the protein CASSSLVGVGEQFF.

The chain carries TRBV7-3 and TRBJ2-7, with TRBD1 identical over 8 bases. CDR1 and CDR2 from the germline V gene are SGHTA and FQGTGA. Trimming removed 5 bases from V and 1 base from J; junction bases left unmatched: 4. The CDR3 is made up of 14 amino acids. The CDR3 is CASSTDRVSYEQYF. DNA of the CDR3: TGTGCCAGCAGCACGGACAGGGTTTCCTACGAGCAGTACTTC.

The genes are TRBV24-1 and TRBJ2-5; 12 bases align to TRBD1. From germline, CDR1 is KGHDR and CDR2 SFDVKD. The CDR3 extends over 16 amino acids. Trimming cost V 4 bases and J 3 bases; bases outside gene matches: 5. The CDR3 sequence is CATSDSGTGGEETQYF. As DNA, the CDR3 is TGTGCCACCAGTGACTCCGGGACAGGGGGCGAAGAGACCCAGTACTTC.

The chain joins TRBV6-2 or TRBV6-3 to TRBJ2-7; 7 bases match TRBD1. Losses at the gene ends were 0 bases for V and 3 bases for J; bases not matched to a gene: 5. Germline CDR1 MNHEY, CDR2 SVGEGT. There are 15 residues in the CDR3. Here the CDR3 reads CASSYSMGQFYEQYF. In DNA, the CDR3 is TGTGCCAGCAGTTACTCGATGGGACAGTTCTACGAGCAGTACTTC.

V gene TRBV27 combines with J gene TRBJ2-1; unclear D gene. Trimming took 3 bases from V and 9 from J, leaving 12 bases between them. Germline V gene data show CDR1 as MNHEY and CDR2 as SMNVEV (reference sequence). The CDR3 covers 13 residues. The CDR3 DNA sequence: TGTGCCAGCAGTTTTGGTCCCTCGCGTGAGCAGTTCTTC. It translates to CASSFGPSREQFF.

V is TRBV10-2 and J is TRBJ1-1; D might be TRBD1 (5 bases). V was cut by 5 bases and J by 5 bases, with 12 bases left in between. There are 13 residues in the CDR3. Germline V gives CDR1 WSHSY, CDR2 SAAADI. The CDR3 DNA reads TGCGCCAGCAGTCGAGAGAAGGGGACTGAAGCTTTCTTT. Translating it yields CASSREKGTEAFF.

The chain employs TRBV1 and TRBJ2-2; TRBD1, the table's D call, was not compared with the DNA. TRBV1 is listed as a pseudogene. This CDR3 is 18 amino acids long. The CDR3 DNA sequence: TGCACCAGCAGCCAAGAAATGGACAGGGGGGTAAACACCGGGGAGCTGTTTTTT. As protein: CTSSQEMDRGVNTGELFF.

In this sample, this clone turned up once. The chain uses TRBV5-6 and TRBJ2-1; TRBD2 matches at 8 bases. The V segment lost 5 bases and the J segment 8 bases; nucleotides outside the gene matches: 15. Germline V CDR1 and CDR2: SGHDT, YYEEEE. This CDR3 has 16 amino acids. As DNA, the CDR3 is TGTGCCAGCAGTCCAAGAGCGGGGGCGGCCGAGGATGAGCAGTTCTTC. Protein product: CASSPRAGAAEDEQFF.